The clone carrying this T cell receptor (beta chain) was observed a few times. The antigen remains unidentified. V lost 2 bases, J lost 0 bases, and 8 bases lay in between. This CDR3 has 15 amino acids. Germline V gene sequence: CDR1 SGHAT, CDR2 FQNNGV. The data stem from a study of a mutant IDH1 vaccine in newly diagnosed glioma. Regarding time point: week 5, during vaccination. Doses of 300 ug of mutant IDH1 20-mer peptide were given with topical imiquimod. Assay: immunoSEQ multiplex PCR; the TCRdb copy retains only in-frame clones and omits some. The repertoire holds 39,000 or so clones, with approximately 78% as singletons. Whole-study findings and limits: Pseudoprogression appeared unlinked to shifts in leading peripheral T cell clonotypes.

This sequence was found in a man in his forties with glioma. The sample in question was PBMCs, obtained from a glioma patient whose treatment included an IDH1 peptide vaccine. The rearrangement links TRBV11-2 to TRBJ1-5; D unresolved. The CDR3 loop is CASSLSQYSNQPQHF. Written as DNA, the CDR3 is TGTGCCAGCAGCTTATCACAGTATAGCAATCAGCCCCAGCATTTT.